This TCR beta chain emerged from a study of early T cells in non-severe SARS-CoV-2 infection. In this sample, this clonotype turned up a few times. Unique molecular identifiers were added to individual cDNA molecules. TCRdb used MiXCR to reprocess the 5' RACE reads, holding one entry per CDR3 protein. The data show about 67,000 distinct CDR3 sequences, roughly 11% seen once. Source material: whole blood. The sequence was obtained from an adult who was a healthcare worker with PCR-confirmed SARS-CoV-2 infection or an uninfected control (not recorded which).

The CDR3 DNA is TGTGCCACCAGTGCCGGGAGCGGGGGGGCGATTGAAGCTTTCTTT. Translated: CATSAGSGGAIEAFF. J is TRBJ1-1 and V is TRBV24-1, with a tentative D call TRBD1 (6 bases). This CDR3 has 15 residues. Trimming removed 5 bases from V and 7 bases from J, with 19 bases in between. Germline CDR1 reads KGHDR; CDR2 reads SFDVKD.